This T cell receptor beta chain comes out of a study of shared clonotypes between healthy human individuals (TCRdb year 2020). For the study in its entirety: Two women and a few men aged 18 to 49 years were included in the cohort. Per donor, three plates each were used for CD4 naive and CD4 memory, two for CD8 naive, and one for CD8 memory. Different laboratories and diverse techniques were used to prepare libraries and sequence TCR repertoires, to increase sequencing depth and limit assay-specific biases. Leukapheresis yielded between about 0.85 and 10 billion PBMCs per donor. To estimate repertoire size and how much clonotypes are shared between individuals, the study performed deep sequencing of blood TCR repertoires from roughly five healthy adults. Study-wide conclusions, independent of this receptor: Across a few donors, roughly 5% of naive CD4, around 3.5% of naive CD8, about 2.3% of memory CD4, and under 0.45% of memory CD8 clonotypes were shared. Estimated clonotype richness was generally larger for naive than for memory subsets. Incomplete sequencing was indicated by rarefaction of sorted-subset datasets, despite the large sequencing depth. Only blood was sampled, and tissue TCR repertoires likely differ from those in blood. Higher generation probabilities were observed for clonotypes shared by all four sorted-subset donors than for non-shared clonotypes. Pairwise subsampling led to the expectation that sequencing depth would affect the degree of clonotype sharing among donors. The genetic and exposure-history diversity represented was limited by the small number of donors.

Its CDR3 holds 14 amino acids, cysteine through phenylalanine. The retained sequence is limited to the CDR3, 42 bases, with the frame set at the first base. The germline V gene supplies CDR1 SGHDT and CDR2 YYEEEE. Germline trimming amounts to 4 bases on V and 7 bases on J, with 7 as the count of junction bases outside the gene matches. CD8 naive samples consisted of CD45RO-negative cells that were positively selected for CCR7, yielding a CD45RA+CCR7+ population without TemRA cells. The donors were healthy, HIV-negative adults with no recently reported acute infections or vaccinations. Only Caucasian adults living in Nashville, Tennessee, USA were represented among the donors. Blood was collected by leukapheresis, and PBMCs were isolated by Ficoll-Histopaque density gradient centrifugation and then cryopreserved in liquid nitrogen vapor phase. Analytical flow cytometry was used to check the purity and quantity of every magnetically sorted T cell population. Genomic DNA was isolated from each sorted fraction and quantified by UV absorbance on a Nanodrop 2000c.

Using the deep immunoSEQ assay, TCR CDR3 regions were amplified from genomic DNA by multiplex PCR. Extracted genomic DNA from each cell subset was spread evenly across all wells of several immunoSEQ 96-well plates, with each plate serving as a replicate. Each replicate PCR for sorted subsets received about 200 ng genomic DNA, equal to about 30,000 T cell genomes. Purified libraries were quantified with a Qubit 3.0 fluorometer, sized on a Bioanalyzer 2100, and re-quantified with the KAPA Library Quantification kit. Every immunoSEQ 96-well plate was sequenced on a separate single-read 150-cycle Illumina NextSeq 550 flow cell. The paper's data handling went like this. The immunoSEQ output contained only junctional sequences without quality scores, so filtering could not match that applied to full-length reads. Sequences were annotated with PyIR, a Python wrapper for IgBLAST v1.9, and V/J genes and CDR3 were assigned using IMGT germline references. Reads with weak V/J assignments (E-value above 1e-6), missing CDR3, stop codons, out-of-frame junctions, or ambiguous translated residues were removed. A V3J clonotype was defined by an identical inferred V gene, J gene, and CDR3 amino acid sequence. The percentage overlap between two repertoires was calculated by dividing the number of shared unique clonotypes by the size of the smaller repertoire. Repertoire richness was assessed with RTK rarefaction, the Chao1 estimator, and Recon v2.1 estimates of unobserved clonotypes. For all TCRbeta clonotypes obtained by the gDNA method from a few donors, generation probabilities were computed with OLGA. In TCRdb, the immuneACCESS table is reduced to in-frame sequences with V and J assigned. These tables do not hold every clone; where another copy was compared, an unresolved V gene accounts for under half, and the others remain unexplained. V, J and clone size reflect that table, while D and trimming were determined from the DNA. Here the sample has a few million clones; 90% to 95% occur a single time. About 1.7% of the sample is held by the ten biggest clonotypes.

Worth noting for this clone: What antigen it recognizes has not been identified. Per-nucleotide qualities are absent, and no much larger clonotype sits a single base away.

The chain is assembled from TRBV5-6 and TRBJ2-7; TRBD2 fits 11 bases in the junction. The sample comprised naive CD8+ T cells from PBMCs. The sample's cell subset or site label, decoded: CD45RA+CCR7+. The TCR comes from a man aged 18 to 29 in good health. Some clones in this sample may be carry-over from other donors' samples. The bases are TGTGCCAGCAGCGTTATAGCGGGAGGGCCTGAGCAGTACTTC. It codes for CASSVIAGGPEQYF. The entire variable domain, with the stretches around the CDR3 drawn from the reference TRBV5-6 and TRBJ2-7 proteins, is DAGVTQSPTHLIKTRGQQVTLRCSPKSGHDTVSWYQQALGQGPQFIFQYYEEEERQRGNFPDRFSGHQFPNYSSELNVNALLLGDSALYLCASSVIAGGPEQYFGPGTRLTVT.